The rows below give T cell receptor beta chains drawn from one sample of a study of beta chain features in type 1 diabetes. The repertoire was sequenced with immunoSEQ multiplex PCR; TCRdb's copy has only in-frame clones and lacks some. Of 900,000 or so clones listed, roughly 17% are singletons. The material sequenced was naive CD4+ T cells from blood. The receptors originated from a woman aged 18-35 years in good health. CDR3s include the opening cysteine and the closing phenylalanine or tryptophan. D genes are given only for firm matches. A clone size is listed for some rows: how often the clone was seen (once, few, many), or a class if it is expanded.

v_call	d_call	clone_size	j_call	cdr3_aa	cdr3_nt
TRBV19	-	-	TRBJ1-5	CASSIDHRNQPQHF	TGTGCCAGTAGTATAGACCATCGCAATCAGCCCCAGCATTTT
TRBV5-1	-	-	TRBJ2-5	CASSLVGFGETQYF	TGCGCCAGCAGCTTGGTAGGGTTTGGTGAGACCCAGTACTTC
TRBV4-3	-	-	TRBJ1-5	CASSQDQGGNQPQHF	TGCGCCAGCAGCCAAGATCAAGGGGGCAATCAGCCCCAGCATTTT
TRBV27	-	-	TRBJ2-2	CASTSSLAPGELFF	TGTGCCAGCACCTCGAGCCTAGCGCCCGGGGAGCTGTTTTTT
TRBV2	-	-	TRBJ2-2	CASSEGRGTGELFF	TGTGCCAGCAGTGAAGGGAGGGGGACCGGGGAGCTGTTTTTT
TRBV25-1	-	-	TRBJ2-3	CASSDAASTDTQYF	TGTGCCAGCAGTGATGCGGCATCGACAGATACGCAGTATTTT
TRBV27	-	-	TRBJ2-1	CASSKTGLSQFF	TGTGCCAGCAGTAAAACAGGGTTGTCGCAGTTCTTC
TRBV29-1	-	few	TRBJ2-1	CSVQGSSYNEQFF	TGCAGCGTTCAGGGTTCCTCCTACAATGAGCAGTTCTTC
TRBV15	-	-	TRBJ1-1	CATNRPEGSKMNTEAFF	TGTGCCACCAACAGACCAGAGGGGAGTAAGATGAACACTGAAGCTTTCTTT
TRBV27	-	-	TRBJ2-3	CASSSLRAADTQYF	TGTGCCAGCAGCTCGCTCAGGGCAGCAGATACGCAGTATTTT
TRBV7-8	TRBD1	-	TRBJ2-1	CASRTRQGNEQFF	TGTGCCAGCAGGACACGACAGGGGAATGAGCAGTTCTTC
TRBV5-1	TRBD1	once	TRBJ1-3	CASSPRTGSGNTIYF	TGCGCCAGCAGCCCCCGGACAGGGAGCGGAAACACCATATATTTT
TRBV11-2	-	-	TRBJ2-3	CASSPQSTDTQYF	TGTGCCAGCAGCCCCCAGTCGACAGATACGCAGTATTTT
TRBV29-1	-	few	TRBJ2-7	CSVGDAQRKQYF	TGCAGCGTTGGTGACGCTCAACGGAAGCAGTACTTC
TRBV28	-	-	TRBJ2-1	CASRGYNEQFF	TGTGCCAGCAGAGGTTACAATGAGCAGTTCTTC
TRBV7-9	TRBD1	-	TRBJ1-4	CASSFGQGLFF	TGTGCCAGCAGCTTCGGACAGGGACTGTTTTTT
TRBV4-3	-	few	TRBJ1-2	CASSQPGIWDGYTF	TGCGCCAGCAGCCAACCTGGAATCTGGGATGGCTACACCTTC
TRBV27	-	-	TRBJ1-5	CASSDRPGVRNQPQHF	TGTGCCAGCAGTGATCGACCCGGAGTACGCAATCAGCCCCAGCATTTT
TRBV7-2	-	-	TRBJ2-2	CASSFSAGELFF	TGTGCCAGCAGCTTTTCGGCCGGGGAGCTGTTTTTT
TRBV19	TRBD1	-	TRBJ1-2	CASSVDRGGYGYTF	TGTGCCAGTAGTGTGGACAGGGGAGGCTATGGCTACACCTTC
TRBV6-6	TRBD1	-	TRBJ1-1	CASIHGQGVEAFF	TGTGCCAGCATCCACGGGCAGGGGGTTGAAGCTTTCTTT
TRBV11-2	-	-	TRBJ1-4	CASRPSASGEKLFF	TGTGCCAGCAGACCATCGGCGTCAGGTGAAAAACTGTTTTTT
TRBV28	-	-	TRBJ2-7	CASSSSRGKQYF	TGTGCCAGCAGTTCCTCACGGGGGAAGCAGTACTTC
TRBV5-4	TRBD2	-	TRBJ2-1	CASSPAHLAGGDEQFF	TGTGCCAGCAGCCCGGCCCACCTAGCGGGAGGTGATGAGCAGTTCTTC
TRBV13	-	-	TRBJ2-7	CASSSREAAESSYEQYF	TGTGCCAGCAGCTCGAGAGAGGCGGCGGAGAGCTCCTACGAGCAGTACTTC
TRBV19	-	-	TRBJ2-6	CASVGPGGANVLTF	TGTGCCAGCGTTGGTCCCGGGGGGGCCAACGTCCTGACTTTC
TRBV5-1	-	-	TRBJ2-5	CASSFDRLEETQYF	TGCGCCAGCAGCTTTGACAGGTTGGAGGAGACCCAGTACTTC
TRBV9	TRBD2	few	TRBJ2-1	CASSVGDLRLAGLNEQFF	TGTGCCAGCAGCGTAGGGGATCTTAGACTAGCGGGACTAAATGAGCAGTTCTTC
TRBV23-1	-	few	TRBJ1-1	CASSQSLPGNTEAFF	TGCGCCAGCAGTCAATCTCTTCCTGGGAACACTGAAGCTTTCTTT
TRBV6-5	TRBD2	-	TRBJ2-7	CASSWDYDAEQYF	TGTGCCAGCAGCTGGGACTACGATGCCGAGCAGTACTTC
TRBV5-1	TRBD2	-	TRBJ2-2	CASRRLAGVFSGELFF	TGCGCCAGTCGCCGACTAGCGGGAGTCTTTAGCGGGGAGCTGTTTTTT
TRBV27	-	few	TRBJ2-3	CASSRQGYTDTQYF	TGTGCCAGCAGCCGTCAGGGGTACACAGATACGCAGTATTTT
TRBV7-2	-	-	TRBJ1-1	CASSLVENTEAFF	TGTGCCAGCAGCTTAGTAGAGAACACTGAAGCTTTCTTT
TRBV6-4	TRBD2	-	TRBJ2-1	CASSDVSSGRNEQFF	TGTGCCAGCAGTGACGTTTCTAGCGGGAGGAATGAGCAGTTCTTC
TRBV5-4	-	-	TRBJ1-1	CASSNFGNTEAFF	TGTGCCAGCAGCAACTTCGGGAACACTGAAGCTTTCTTT
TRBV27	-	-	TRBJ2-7	CASSLYSGINSGRIYEQYF	TGTGCCAGCAGTCTATACTCCGGGATAAACTCGGGGCGGATCTACGAGCAGTACTTC
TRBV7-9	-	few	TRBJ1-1	CASSPGRGGDTEAFF	TGTGCCAGCAGCCCAGGTCGGGGAGGGGACACTGAAGCTTTCTTT
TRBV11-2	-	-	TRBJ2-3	CASSPMGATDTQYF	TGTGCCAGCAGCCCGATGGGGGCCACAGATACGCAGTATTTT
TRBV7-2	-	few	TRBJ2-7	CASSYGGAGSYEQYF	TGTGCCAGCAGTTACGGCGGAGCCGGCTCCTACGAGCAGTACTTC
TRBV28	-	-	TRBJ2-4	CASNSPGDMDYIQYF	TGTGCCAGCAACTCCCCGGGGGATATGGATTACATTCAGTACTTC
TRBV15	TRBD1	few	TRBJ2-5	CATSRGPGQGRGTQYF	TGTGCCACCAGCAGAGGCCCCGGACAGGGTAGAGGAACCCAGTACTTC
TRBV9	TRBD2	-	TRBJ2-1	CASAPPGLAGPSYNEQFF	TGTGCCAGCGCCCCCCCGGGACTAGCGGGGCCTTCCTACAATGAGCAGTTCTTC
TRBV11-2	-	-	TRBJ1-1	CASSGRQVMNTEAFF	TGTGCCAGCAGCGGGAGACAGGTCATGAACACTGAAGCTTTCTTT
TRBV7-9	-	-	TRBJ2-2	CASSLYPWELFF	TGTGCCAGCAGCTTGTACCCTTGGGAGCTGTTTTTT